Presented here are 14 T cell receptor beta chains from one specimen sequenced in a study of T cell clones after liver transplantation. Sequencing was performed with immunoSEQ multiplex PCR; in TCRdb, only in-frame clones are kept and a portion is missing. The sample lists about 51,000 clones; roughly nine tenths were seen once. Specimen: CD8+ T cells from blood, collected 12 months after liver transplant. Receptor source: a human patient who received a liver transplant. Some of these T cells may belong to the graft donor.

The table lists this clone with a count of one. V gene TRBV5-1 combines with J gene TRBJ2-5; the D call may be TRBD1 or TRBD2 (6 bases each). The CDR3 consists of 15 residues. The germline V and J ends were trimmed by 4 bases and 5 bases, with 18 bases remaining between them. Germline V gene lookup returns CDR1 SGHRS and CDR2 YFSETQ. DNA for the CDR3: TGCGCCAGCAGCCCGGTGGAGGGGGGAGTGGAGACCCAGTACTTC. Its translation is CASSPVEGGVETQYF.

This chain joins TRBV7-9 and TRBJ2-3; D is unclear. Germline assignment: CDR1 SEHNR and CDR2 FQNEAQ (reference sequence). Trimming took off 4 bases at V and 6 bases at J, with 17 bases between the two ends. The CDR3 covers 15 residues. CDR3 nucleotides: TGTGCCAGCAGCTACACCGGGTCCCAACGGGATACGCAGTATTTT. It codes for CASSYTGSQRDTQYF. The full variable domain, rest sourced from reference TRBV7-9 and TRBJ2-3, is DTGVSQNPRHKITKRGQNVTFRCDPISEHNRLYWYRQTLGQGPEFLTYFQNEAQLEKSRLLSDRFSAERPKGSFSTLEIQRTEQGDSAMYLCASSYTGSQRDTQYFGPGTRLTVL.

V usage is TRBV4-1 and J usage is TRBJ2-7; the D is unclear. The CDR3 runs to 16 residues. Germline V CDR1 and CDR2: MGHRA, YSYEKL. V was clipped by 0 bases and J by 1 base, with 13 bases between them. CDR3 sequence (DNA): TGCGCCAGCAGCCAAGATCGCCTAGGCGGATCCTACGAGCAGTACTTC. Translated: CASSQDRLGGSYEQYF.

The chain's CDR3 is CASRPQGGFSYEQYF. The DNA of the CDR3 is TGTGCCAGCAGGCCACAGGGGGGATTTTCCTACGAGCAGTACTTC. This chain uses TRBV5-8 with TRBJ2-7; 8 positions match TRBD1. The CDR3 totals 15 residues. The J segment lost 1 base and the V segment lost 5 bases, leaving 8 bases of the junction unmatched. Germline V gene lookup returns CDR1 SGHTS and CDR2 YDEGEE.

V gene TRBV5-1 combines with J gene TRBJ2-1; D might be TRBD1 or TRBD2, each matching 5 bases. The V end was cut by 5 bases, the J end by 5 bases, with 11 bases between. CDR1 and CDR2 from the germline V gene are SGHRS and YFSETQ. The CDR3 is 13 residues long. The CDR3 DNA sequence: TGCGCCAGCAGGGCGCCGGGGCACAATGAGCAGTTCTTC. Translation: CASRAPGHNEQFF.

The CDR3 region is CASSIGGANVLTF. The CDR3 DNA is TGTGCCAGCTCTATTGGTGGGGCCAACGTCCTGACTTTC. The V call is TRBV27, the J call TRBJ2-6; no clear D. V gave up 8 bases and J gave up 3 bases, with 8 bases separating them. CDR1 is MNHEY, CDR2 SMNVEV, per germline (reference sequence). The CDR3 covers 13 residues.

J is TRBJ1-2 and V is TRBV7-6, with D unclear. Germline values: CDR1 SGHVS, CDR2 FNYEAQ. Trimming cost V 2 bases and J 3 bases, with 10 bases left between them. The CDR3 has 14 amino acids. This CDR3 reads CASSLIPRDYGYTF. The CDR3 nucleotides are TGTGCCAGCAGCTTAATCCCCAGAGACTATGGCTACACCTTC.

This chain uses TRBV28 with TRBJ2-3, with D maybe TRBD2 (6 bases). V gave up 6 bases and J gave up 1 base, with 17 bases separating them. The CDR3 runs to 16 residues. Germline CDR1 MDHEN, CDR2 SYDVKM. DNA for the CDR3: TGTGCCAGCAGCCCTGGCCACGGGGAGGGCACAGATACGCAGTATTTT. Protein product: CASSPGHGEGTDTQYF.

This clone was detected only once. This chain links TRBV20-1 with TRBJ1-1, with unresolved D. The CDR3 consists of 11 residues. Germline CDR1 and CDR2: DFQATT and SNEGSKA (reference sequence). The germline V and J ends were trimmed by 0 bases and 10 bases, with 9 bases remaining between them. The CDR3 DNA follows: TGCAGTGCTAGAGATATGGTTTTAGCTTTCTTT. Translation gives CSARDMVLAFF.

V usage is TRBV7-9 and J usage is TRBJ2-3, with no clear D. Trimming stripped 6 bases from V and 5 bases from J, with 9 bases between. CDR3 length equals 12 residues. The germline V gene encodes CDR1 SEHNR and CDR2 FQNEAQ (reference sequence). CDR3 amino acids: CASRQLQDTQYF. DNA of the CDR3: TGTGCCAGCAGACAGCTCCAAGATACGCAGTATTTT.

This clone occurred once. The V and J genes are TRBV19 and TRBJ2-1, with D tentatively TRBD2 (6 bases). The CDR3 extends over 15 amino acids. Trimming cost V 1 base and J 5 bases, with 12 bases left between them. CDR1 is LNHDA and CDR2 is SQIVND in the germline V gene (reference sequence). CDR3 sequence reads: CASSIVGGSNNEQFF. The DNA for the CDR3 is TGTGCCAGTAGTATAGTGGGGGGATCGAACAATGAGCAGTTCTTC. Combining the CDR3 with reference TRBV19 and TRBJ2-1 gives the whole variable domain DGGITQSPKYLFRKEGQNVTLSCEQNLNHDAMYWYRQDPGQGLRLIYYSQIVNDFQKGDIAEGYSVSREKKESFPLTVTSAQKNPTAFYLCASSIVGGSNNEQFFGPGTRLTVL.

The CDR3 region is CASSLSSGLAGSTGELFF. The CDR3 DNA is TGTGCCAGCAGTTTATCCTCCGGACTAGCGGGATCCACCGGGGAGCTGTTTTTT. This chain uses TRBV27 with TRBJ2-2, with TRBD2 matching over 12 bases. CDR1 MNHEY and CDR2 SMNVEV come from the germline V gene (reference sequence). The CDR3 length is 18 residues. J lost 4 bases, V lost 0 bases, and 6 bases had no gene match.

By frequency in the sample, this clone is medium-sized. This chain connects TRBV5-1 to TRBJ2-1; 9 bases agree with TRBD1. The CDR3 loop spans 15 amino acids. Germline-derived CDR1 and CDR2 are SGHRS and YFSETQ. Trimming took 2 bases from V and 8 from J; bases not matched to a gene: 8. CDR3 region: CASSFTRDRVDEQFF. For the CDR3, the DNA is TGCGCCAGCAGCTTCACCCGGGACAGGGTAGATGAGCAGTTCTTC.

This chain connects TRBV29-1 to TRBJ2-1, with D perhaps matching TRBD2 (6 bases). The ends were cut back, 4 bases at V and 9 bases at J, with 16 bases in the middle. The CDR3 consists of 13 residues. Germline V gene sequence: CDR1 SQVTM, CDR2 ANQGSEA. CDR3 sequence (DNA): TGCAGCGTTGGAGCCCGAGAAGCGGGTGAGCAGTTCTTC. Its translation is CSVGAREAGEQFF.